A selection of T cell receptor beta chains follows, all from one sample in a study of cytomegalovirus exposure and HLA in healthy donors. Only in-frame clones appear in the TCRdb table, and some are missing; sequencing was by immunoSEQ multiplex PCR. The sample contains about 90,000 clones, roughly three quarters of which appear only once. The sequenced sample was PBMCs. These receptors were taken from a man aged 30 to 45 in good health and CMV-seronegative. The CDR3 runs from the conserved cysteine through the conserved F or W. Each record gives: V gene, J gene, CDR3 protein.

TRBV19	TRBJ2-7	CASNARDRGPREQYF
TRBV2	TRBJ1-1	CASSTEFRGTEAFF
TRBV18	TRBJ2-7	CASSPRGLQGESALLYEQYF
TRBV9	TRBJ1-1	CASSVVLGRNTEAFF
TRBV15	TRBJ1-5	CATSSSRAGYQPQHF
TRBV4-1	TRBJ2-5	CASSQGRIGRGETQYF
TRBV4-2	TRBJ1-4	CASSPSGQQYEKLFF
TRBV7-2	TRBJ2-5	CASSFGSIPETQYF
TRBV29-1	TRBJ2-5	CSVERTVQETQYF
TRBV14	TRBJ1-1	CASSQGGTVTEAFF
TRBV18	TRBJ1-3	CASSPGTGTNTIYF
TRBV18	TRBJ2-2	CASSPGTGGTGELFF
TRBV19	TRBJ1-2	CASTVRRGDGYTF
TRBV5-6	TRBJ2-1	CASSPGQEREQFF
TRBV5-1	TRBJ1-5	CASSPGTLSNQPQHF
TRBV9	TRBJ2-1	CASSVQSGDYNEQFF
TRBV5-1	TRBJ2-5	CASSFRDQETQYF
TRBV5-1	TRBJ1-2	CASSGGQGSYGYTF
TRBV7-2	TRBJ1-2	CASSSGTGPNYGYTF
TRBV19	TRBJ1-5	CASSIRDRVAQPQHF
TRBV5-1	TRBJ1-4	CASSLVGGGANEKLFF
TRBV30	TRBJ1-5	CAWSPTGDRGYQPQHF
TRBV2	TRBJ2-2	CASRVGGDTGELFF
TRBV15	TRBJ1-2	CATSKGQGPEGYTF
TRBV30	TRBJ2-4	CAWSATGVNIQYF
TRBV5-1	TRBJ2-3	CASSLELAGTDTQYF
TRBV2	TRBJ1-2	CASGQLGGGYTF
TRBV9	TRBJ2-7	CASSEGTGGHYEQYF
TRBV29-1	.	CSGGQTIYEQYF